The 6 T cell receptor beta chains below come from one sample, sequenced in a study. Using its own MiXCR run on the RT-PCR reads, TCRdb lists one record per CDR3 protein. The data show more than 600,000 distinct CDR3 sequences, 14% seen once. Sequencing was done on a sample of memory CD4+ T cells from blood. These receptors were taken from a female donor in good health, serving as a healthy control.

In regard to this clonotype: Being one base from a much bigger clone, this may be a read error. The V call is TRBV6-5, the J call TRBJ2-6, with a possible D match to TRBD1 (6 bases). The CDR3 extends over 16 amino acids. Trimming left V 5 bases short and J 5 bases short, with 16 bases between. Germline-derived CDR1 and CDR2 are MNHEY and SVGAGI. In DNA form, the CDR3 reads TGTGCCAGCAGTAGGACAGTCCCGTCTAGGGCCAACGTCCTGACTTTC. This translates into CASSRTVPSRANVLTF.

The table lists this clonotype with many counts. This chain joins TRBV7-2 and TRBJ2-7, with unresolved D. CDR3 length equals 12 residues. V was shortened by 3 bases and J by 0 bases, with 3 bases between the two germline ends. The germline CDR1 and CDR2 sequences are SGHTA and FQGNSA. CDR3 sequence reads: CASSFISYEQYF. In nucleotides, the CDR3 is TGTGCCAGCAGCTTCATCTCCTACGAGCAGTACTTC.

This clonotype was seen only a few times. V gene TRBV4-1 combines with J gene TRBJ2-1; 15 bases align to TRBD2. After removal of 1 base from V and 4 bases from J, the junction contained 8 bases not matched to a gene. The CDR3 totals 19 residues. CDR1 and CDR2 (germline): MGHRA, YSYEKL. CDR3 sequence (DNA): TGCGCCAGCAGCCAAGTAGGACTAGCGGGAGGGCCATGGTACAATGAGCAGTTCTTC. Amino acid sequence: CASSQVGLAGGPWYNEQFF.

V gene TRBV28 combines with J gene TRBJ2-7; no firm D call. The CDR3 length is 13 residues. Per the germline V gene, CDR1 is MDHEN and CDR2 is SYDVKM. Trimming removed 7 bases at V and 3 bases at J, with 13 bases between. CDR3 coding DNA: TGTGCCAGCACCCCGGGCGACCGCTACGAGCAGTACTTC. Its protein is CASTPGDRYEQYF.

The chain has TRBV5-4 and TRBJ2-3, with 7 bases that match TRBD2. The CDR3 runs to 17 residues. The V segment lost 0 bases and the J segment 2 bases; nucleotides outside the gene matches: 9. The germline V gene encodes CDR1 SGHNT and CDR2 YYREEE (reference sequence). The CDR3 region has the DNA TGTGCCAGCAGCTTGGCTTCCAGCGGGGACTTCACAGATACGCAGTATTTT. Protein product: CASSLASSGDFTDTQYF.

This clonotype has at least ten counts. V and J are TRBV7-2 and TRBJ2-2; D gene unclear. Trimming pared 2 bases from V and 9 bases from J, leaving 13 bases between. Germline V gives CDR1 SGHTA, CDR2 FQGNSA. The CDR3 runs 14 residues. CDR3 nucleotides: TGTGCCAGCAGCTTAAACCTAGTGGGCCGGGAGCTGTTTTTT. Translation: CASSLNLVGRELFF.